This TCR beta chain came from a study of shared clonotypes between healthy human individuals. Only in-frame clones appear in the TCRdb table, and some are missing; sequencing was by immunoSEQ multiplex PCR. The sample comprises over 2 million clones, around 93% of which are singletons, and approximately 0.41% rests with the top ten. The CDR3 sequence is 13 residues long. V lost 1 base and J lost 9, with 10 bases in between. The germline V gene has CDR1 SGHTA and CDR2 FQGNSA. The material sequenced was naive CD4+ T cells from PBMCs. Documented subset: CD45RA+ positively selected. J is TRBJ1-5 and V is TRBV7-2; D is uncertain. This sequence was found in a man between 18 and 29 years old in good health. Some clones in this sample may be carry-over from other donors' samples. The CDR3 nucleotides read TGTGCCAGCAGCTTAGGAGGACTCTTGCCCCAGCATTTT. Residues: CASSLGGLLPQHF.